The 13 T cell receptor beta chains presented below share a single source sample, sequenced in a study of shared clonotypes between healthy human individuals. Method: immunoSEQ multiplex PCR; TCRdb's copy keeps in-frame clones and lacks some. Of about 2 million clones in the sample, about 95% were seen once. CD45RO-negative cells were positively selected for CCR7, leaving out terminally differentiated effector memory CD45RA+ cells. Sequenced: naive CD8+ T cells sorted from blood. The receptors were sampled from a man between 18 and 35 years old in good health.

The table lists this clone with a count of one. The DNA of the CDR3 is TGTGCCAGCAGCTTAGTAGTGGTTGTGTGGCTCCACTACAATGAGCAGTTCTTC. Its protein product is CASSLVVVVWLHYNEQFF. The rearrangement joins TRBV7-9 to TRBJ2-1; D is uncertain. Germline-derived CDR1 and CDR2 are SEHNR and FQNEAQ (reference sequence). This CDR3 contains 18 residues. V was pared by 1 base and J by 3 bases, with 19 bases between.

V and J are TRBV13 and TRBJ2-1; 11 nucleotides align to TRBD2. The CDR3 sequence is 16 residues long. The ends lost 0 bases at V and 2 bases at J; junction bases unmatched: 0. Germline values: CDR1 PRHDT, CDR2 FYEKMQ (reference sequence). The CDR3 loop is CASSLGLAGAYNEQFF. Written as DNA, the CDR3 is TGTGCCAGCAGCTTAGGACTAGCGGGGGCCTACAATGAGCAGTTCTTC.

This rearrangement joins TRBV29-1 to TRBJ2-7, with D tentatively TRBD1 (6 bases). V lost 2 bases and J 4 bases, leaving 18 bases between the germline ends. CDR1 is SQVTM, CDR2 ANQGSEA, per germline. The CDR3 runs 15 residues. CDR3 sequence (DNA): TGCAGCGTTGAATCGACAGGTGGCAACTTTTACGAGCAGTACTTC. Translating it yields CSVESTGGNFYEQYF.

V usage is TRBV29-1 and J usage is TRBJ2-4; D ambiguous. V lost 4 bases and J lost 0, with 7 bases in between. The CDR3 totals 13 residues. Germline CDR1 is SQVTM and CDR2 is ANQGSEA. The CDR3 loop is CSVVGVAKNIQYF. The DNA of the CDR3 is TGCAGCGTTGTAGGCGTAGCCAAAAACATTCAGTACTTC.

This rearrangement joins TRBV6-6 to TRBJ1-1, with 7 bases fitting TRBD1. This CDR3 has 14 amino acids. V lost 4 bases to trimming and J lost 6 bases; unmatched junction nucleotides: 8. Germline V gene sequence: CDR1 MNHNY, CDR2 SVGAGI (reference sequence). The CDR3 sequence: CASSSQGREAEAFF. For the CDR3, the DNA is TGTGCCAGCAGTTCACAGGGGAGAGAGGCTGAAGCTTTCTTT.

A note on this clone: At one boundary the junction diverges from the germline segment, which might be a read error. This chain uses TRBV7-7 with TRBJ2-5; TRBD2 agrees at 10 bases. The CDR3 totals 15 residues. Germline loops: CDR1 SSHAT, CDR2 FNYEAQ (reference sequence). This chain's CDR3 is CASSFSGGYQETQYF. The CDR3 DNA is TGTGCTAGCAGCTTTAGCGGGGGGTACCAAGAGACCCAGTACTTC.

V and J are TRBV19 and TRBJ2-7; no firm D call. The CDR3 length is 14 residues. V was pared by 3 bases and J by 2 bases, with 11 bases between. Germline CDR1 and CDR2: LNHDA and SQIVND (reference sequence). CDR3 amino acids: CASSIGRSPYEQYF. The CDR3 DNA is TGTGCCAGTAGTATCGGGCGGAGCCCCTACGAGCAGTACTTC.

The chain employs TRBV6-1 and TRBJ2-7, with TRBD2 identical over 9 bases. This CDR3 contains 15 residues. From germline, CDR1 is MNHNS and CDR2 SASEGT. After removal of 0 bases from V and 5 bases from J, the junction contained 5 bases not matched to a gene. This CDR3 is CASSEAGSGGDEQYF. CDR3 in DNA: TGTGCCAGCAGTGAAGCAGGTAGCGGGGGAGACGAGCAGTACTTC.

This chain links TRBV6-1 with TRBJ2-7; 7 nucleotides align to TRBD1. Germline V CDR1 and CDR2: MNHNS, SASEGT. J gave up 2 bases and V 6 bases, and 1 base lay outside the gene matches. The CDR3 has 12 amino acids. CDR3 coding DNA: TGTGCCAGCAGCCAGGGGGCCTACGAGCAGTACTTC. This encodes CASSQGAYEQYF.

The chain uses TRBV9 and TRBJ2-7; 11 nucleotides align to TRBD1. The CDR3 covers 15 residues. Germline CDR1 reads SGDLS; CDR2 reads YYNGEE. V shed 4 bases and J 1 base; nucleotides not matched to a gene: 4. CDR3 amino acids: CASSNGQGASYEQYF. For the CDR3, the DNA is TGTGCCAGCAGCAACGGACAGGGGGCTTCCTACGAGCAGTACTTC. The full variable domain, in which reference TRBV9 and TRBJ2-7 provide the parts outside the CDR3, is DSGVTQTPKHLITATGQRVTLRCSPRSGDLSVYWYQQSLDQGLQFLIQYYNGEERAKGNILERFSAQQFPDLHSELNLSSLELGDSALYFCASSNGQGASYEQYFGPGTRLTVT.

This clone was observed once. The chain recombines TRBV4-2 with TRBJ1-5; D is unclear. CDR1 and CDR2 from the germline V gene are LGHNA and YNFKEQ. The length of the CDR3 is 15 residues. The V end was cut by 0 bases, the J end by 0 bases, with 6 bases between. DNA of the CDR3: TGTGCCAGCAGCCAAGAAGCATATAGCAATCAGCCCCAGCATTTT. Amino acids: CASSQEAYSNQPQHF.

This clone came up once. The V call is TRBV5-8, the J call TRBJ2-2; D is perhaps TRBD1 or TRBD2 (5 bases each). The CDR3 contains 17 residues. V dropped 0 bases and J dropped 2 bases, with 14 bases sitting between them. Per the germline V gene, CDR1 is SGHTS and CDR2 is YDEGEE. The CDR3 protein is CASSLGGAGLNTGELFF. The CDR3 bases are TGTGCCAGCAGCTTGGGAGGGGCAGGTCTTAACACCGGGGAGCTGTTTTTT.

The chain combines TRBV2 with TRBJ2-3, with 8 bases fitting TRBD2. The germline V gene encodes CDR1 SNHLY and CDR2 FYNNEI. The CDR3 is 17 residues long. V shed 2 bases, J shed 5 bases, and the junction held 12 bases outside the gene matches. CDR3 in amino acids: CASSEIDSGDFVDTQYF. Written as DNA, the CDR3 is TGTGCCAGCAGTGAAATTGATAGCGGGGACTTCGTAGATACGCAGTATTTT.